This T cell receptor beta chain originates from a study of blood T cell repertoires in COVID-19. V was trimmed by 5 bases and J by 0 bases, leaving 15 bases between them. This CDR3 comprises 16 residues. Germline loops: CDR1 LNHDA, CDR2 SQIVND (reference sequence). Assay used: immunoSEQ multiplex PCR; TCRdb lists only in-frame clones, some missing. Of a few hundred thousand clones listed, around 86% were seen once; the top ten hold around an eighth. The sequence was obtained from a man at least 80 years old with acute or convalescent COVID-19. The V gene is TRBV19, the J gene TRBJ2-3; TRBD1 is a possible D gene (5 bases). The sample consisted of peripheral blood. The CDR3 sequence is CASSLTATSSTDTQYF. The CDR3 coding sequence is TGTGCCAGTAGTTTGACAGCCACCTCTAGCACAGATACGCAGTATTTT.